A selection of T cell receptor beta chains follows, all from one sample in a study of CD8 T cells in Susac syndrome. Using its own MiXCR run on the immunoSEQ multiplex PCR reads, TCRdb lists one record per CDR3 protein. The data contain 300,000 or so distinct CDR3 sequences, about 91% of them seen just once; the ten biggest clones take up roughly 0.07%. The sequenced material came from CD4+ T cells from PBMCs. Source of these receptors: a human donor with multiple sclerosis. Both conserved end residues are part of each CDR3. D genes are given only for firm matches. For some rows the clone size is stated as once, few or many, or as a class when expanded; others skip it.

D: NA; size: NA; V: TRBV2; J: TRBJ2-7; length: 15; CDR3: CASQTASIGTYEQYF; DNA: TGTGCCAGCCAAACAGCTTCGATCGGAACCTACGAGCAGTACTTC
D: TRBD2; size: NA; V: TRBV7-2; J: TRBJ2-1; length: 16; CDR3: CASSFFGSGGAWEQFF; DNA: TGTGCCAGCAGCTTTTTCGGTAGCGGGGGGGCCTGGGAGCAGTTCTTC
D: TRBD1; size: NA; V: TRBV7-2; J: TRBJ2-7; length: 15; CDR3: CASSLRDRPIYEQYF; DNA: TGTGCCAGCAGCCTACGGGACAGACCTATCTACGAGCAGTACTTC
D: NA; size: NA; V: TRBV5-1; J: TRBJ2-3; length: 14; CDR3: CASSRDISTDTQYF; DNA: TGCGCCAGCAGCCGGGACATTAGCACAGATACGCAGTATTTT
D: NA; size: NA; V: TRBV19; J: TRBJ1-1; length: 14; CDR3: CASSMRGLNTEAFF; DNA: TGTGCCAGTAGTATGAGGGGATTGAACACTGAAGCTTTCTTT
D: NA; size: NA; V: TRBV7-2; J: TRBJ1-1; length: 15; CDR3: CASSLVSGQNTEAFF; DNA: TGTGCCAGCAGCTTAGTTTCGGGACAGAACACTGAAGCTTTCTTT
D: TRBD2; size: NA; V: TRBV2; J: TRBJ2-5; length: 14; CDR3: CASSWREVKETQYF; DNA: TGTGCCAGCAGTTGGCGGGAGGTTAAAGAGACCCAGTACTTC
D: TRBD1; size: NA; V: TRBV19; J: TRBJ1-3; length: 15; CDR3: CASSIRTGGLNTIYF; DNA: TGTGCCAGTAGTATACGGACAGGGGGCCTGAACACCATATATTTT
D: NA; size: NA; V: TRBV20-1; J: TRBJ2-1; length: 15; CDR3: CSARDHGTLVPEQFF; DNA: TGCAGTGCTAGAGATCACGGGACTTTAGTGCCTGAGCAGTTCTTC
D: NA; size: NA; V: TRBV6-2/TRBV6-3; J: TRBJ1-2; length: 13; CDR3: CASSLWVDYGYTF; DNA: TGTGCCAGCAGTTTATGGGTGGACTATGGCTACACCTTC
D: TRBD2; size: NA; V: TRBV19; J: TRBJ2-2; length: 14; CDR3: CASKLAANTGELFF; DNA: TGTGCCAGTAAACTAGCGGCGAACACCGGGGAGCTGTTTTTT
D: NA; size: NA; V: TRBV18; J: TRBJ1-1; length: 14; CDR3: CASSPGGLETEAFF; DNA: TGTGCCAGCTCACCAGGGGGGCTGGAGACTGAAGCTTTCTTT
D: NA; size: NA; V: TRBV3-1; J: TRBJ2-1; length: 16; CDR3: CASSQVRQGRGNEQFF; DNA: TGTGCCAGCAGCCAAGTGAGGCAGGGTAGAGGCAATGAGCAGTTCTTC
D: TRBD2; size: NA; V: TRBV7-9; J: TRBJ2-3; length: 16; CDR3: CASSSGLAGAADTQYF; DNA: TGTGCCAGCAGCTCGGGACTAGCGGGGGCGGCAGATACGCAGTATTTT
D: TRBD1; size: NA; V: TRBV2; J: TRBJ1-6; length: 14; CDR3: CASAISGGDSPLHF; DNA: TGTGCCAGCGCAATATCAGGGGGGGATTCACCCCTCCACTTT
D: NA; size: NA; V: TRBV12-3/TRBV12-4; J: TRBJ1-1; length: 14; CDR3: CASTPSGGYTEAFF; DNA: TGTGCCAGCACTCCTTCGGGGGGATACACTGAAGCTTTCTTT
D: TRBD1; size: NA; V: TRBV12-3/TRBV12-4; J: TRBJ1-5; length: 16; CDR3: CASSLFGTASNQPQHF; DNA: TGTGCCAGCAGTTTGTTCGGGACAGCAAGCAATCAGCCCCAGCATTTT
D: NA; size: once; V: TRBV6-6; J: TRBJ2-3; length: 12; CDR3: CASSKQGDTQYF; DNA: TGTGCCAGCAGTAAACAGGGAGATACGCAGTATTTT
D: NA; size: once; V: TRBV9; J: TRBJ2-1; length: 14; CDR3: CASSAGRSYNEQFF; DNA: TGTGCCAGCAGCGCAGGGCGGTCCTACAATGAGCAGTTCTTC
D: TRBD2; size: NA; V: TRBV7-2; J: TRBJ2-3; length: 15; CDR3: CASSPQRGVTDTQYF; DNA: TGTGCCAGCAGCCCCCAGCGGGGGGTCACAGATACGCAGTATTTT
D: NA; size: NA; V: TRBV5-6; J: TRBJ1-1; length: 15; CDR3: CASSSLKGGRTEAFF; DNA: TGTGCCAGCAGCTCCCTCAAGGGGGGGCGGACTGAAGCTTTCTTT
D: NA; size: few; V: TRBV6-6; J: TRBJ2-5; length: 12; CDR3: CASSLLQETQYF; DNA: TGTGCCAGCAGTCTACTCCAAGAGACCCAGTACTTC
D: TRBD2; size: NA; V: TRBV3-1; J: TRBJ2-1; length: 16; CDR3: CASSQDELAGPDEQFF; DNA: TGTGCCAGCAGCCAAGACGAGCTAGCGGGACCCGATGAGCAGTTCTTC
D: NA; size: NA; V: TRBV7-2; J: TRBJ2-1; length: 15; CDR3: CASSLAGSGYNEQFF; DNA: TGTGCCAGCAGCTTAGCTGGCTCGGGTTACAATGAGCAGTTCTTC
D: NA; size: NA; V: TRBV7-8; J: TRBJ2-2; length: 16; CDR3: CASSIRYGANTGELFF; DNA: TGTGCCAGCAGCATTAGATATGGGGCGAACACCGGGGAGCTGTTTTTT
D: TRBD1; size: NA; V: TRBV11-2; J: TRBJ1-1; length: 14; CDR3: CASSLATGFTEAFF; DNA: TGTGCCAGCAGCTTAGCGACAGGGTTTACTGAAGCTTTCTTT
D: NA; size: NA; V: TRBV12-3/TRBV12-4; J: TRBJ2-5; length: 15; CDR3: CASSLGGLPRETQYF; DNA: TGTGCCAGCAGTTTAGGGGGGCTCCCCCGGGAGACCCAGTACTTC
D: NA; size: NA; V: TRBV2; J: TRBJ1-2; length: 16; CDR3: CASRVPGQYNNYGYTF; DNA: TGTGCCAGCAGAGTCCCGGGACAATACAATAACTATGGCTACACCTTC
D: TRBD2; size: NA; V: TRBV4-3; J: TRBJ2-7; length: 13; CDR3: CASPVAGEYEQYF; DNA: TGCGCCAGCCCCGTGGCGGGGGAGTACGAGCAGTACTTC
D: TRBD1; size: NA; V: TRBV12-3/TRBV12-4; J: TRBJ2-2; length: 15; CDR3: CASSSRDRNTGELFF; DNA: TGTGCCAGCAGTTCCCGGGACAGGAACACCGGGGAGCTGTTTTTT
D: NA; size: NA; V: TRBV4-1; J: TRBJ2-7; length: 15; CDR3: CASSQDPRLDYEQYF; DNA: TGCGCCAGCAGCCAAGATCCCCGACTAGACTACGAGCAGTACTTC
D: TRBD1; size: NA; V: TRBV5-1; J: TRBJ1-2; length: 14; CDR3: CASSLDQGGYGYTF; DNA: TGCGCCAGCAGCTTGGATCAGGGGGGCTATGGCTACACCTTC
D: NA; size: NA; V: TRBV3-1; J: TRBJ1-2; length: 13; CDR3: CASSPIRGGKHTF; DNA: TGTGCCAGCAGCCCCATTAGGGGAGGGAAGCACACCTTC
D: NA; size: NA; V: TRBV3-1; J: TRBJ1-2; length: 13; CDR3: CASSQGGYGGYTF; DNA: TGTGCCAGCAGCCAAGGAGGCTACGGGGGCTACACCTTC
D: TRBD1; size: NA; V: TRBV6-6; J: TRBJ1-2; length: 12; CDR3: CAINDRDYGYTF; DNA: TGTGCCATCAACGACAGGGACTATGGCTACACCTTC
D: NA; size: once; V: TRBV27; J: TRBJ1-2; length: 14; CDR3: CASSTLGGSAGYTF; DNA: TGTGCCAGCAGTACCCTGGGAGGTTCCGCTGGCTACACCTTC
D: TRBD2; size: NA; V: TRBV12-3/TRBV12-4; J: TRBJ2-2; length: 14; CDR3: CASSRGLEVGELFF; DNA: TGTGCCAGCAGCCGTGGACTAGAGGTCGGGGAGCTGTTTTTT
D: NA; size: NA; V: TRBV29-1; J: TRBJ2-1; length: 9; CDR3: CSACGKQFF; DNA: TGCAGCGCCTGCGGGAAGCAGTTCTTC
D: TRBD2; size: NA; V: TRBV5-1; J: TRBJ2-7; length: 17; CDR3: CASSLEFRLAGTYEQYF; DNA: TGCGCCAGCAGCTTGGAGTTTCGCCTAGCGGGGACCTACGAGCAGTACTTC
D: NA; size: NA; V: TRBV9; J: TRBJ2-3; length: 17; CDR3: CASSAGSGPQDRDTQYF; DNA: TGTGCCAGCAGCGCTGGTTCCGGGCCCCAGGATCGGGATACGCAGTATTTT
D: TRBD2; size: NA; V: TRBV6-2/TRBV6-3; J: TRBJ2-7; length: 18; CDR3: CASSDPAGTSGTTFEQYF; DNA: TGTGCCAGCAGTGACCCCGCGGGGACTAGCGGGACCACCTTCGAGCAGTACTTC
D: NA; size: NA; V: TRBV5-1; J: TRBJ2-1; length: 17; CDR3: CASSLASRRSSYNEQFF; DNA: TGCGCCAGCAGCTTGGCCAGCCGGCGAAGCTCCTACAATGAGCAGTTCTTC
D: TRBD1; size: NA; V: TRBV30; J: TRBJ2-7; length: 13; CDR3: CAWSATGAYEQYF; DNA: TGTGCCTGGAGTGCAACAGGGGCGTACGAGCAGTACTTC
D: NA; size: NA; V: TRBV6-5; J: TRBJ2-5; length: 13; CDR3: CASSYEGGRTQYF; DNA: TGTGCCAGCAGTTACGAAGGGGGGCGCACCCAGTACTTC
D: NA; size: NA; V: TRBV30; J: TRBJ2-3; length: 13; CDR3: CAWSVQQGDTQYF; DNA: TGTGCCTGGAGTGTACAGCAAGGGGATACGCAGTATTTT
D: TRBD1; size: NA; V: TRBV10-3; J: TRBJ1-6; length: 14; CDR3: CAISQDRDGSPLHF; DNA: TGTGCCATCAGTCAGGACAGGGACGGGTCTCCCCTCCACTTT
D: TRBD1; size: NA; V: TRBV6-2/TRBV6-3; J: TRBJ1-2; length: 15; CDR3: CASSLPFGQGEGYTF; DNA: TGTGCCAGCAGTCTCCCTTTTGGACAGGGAGAGGGCTACACCTTC
D: TRBD1; size: NA; V: TRBV30; J: TRBJ1-2; length: 12; CDR3: CACRQGSGGYTF; DNA: TGTGCCTGCCGACAGGGTAGTGGTGGCTACACCTTC
D: NA; size: NA; V: TRBV20-1; J: TRBJ2-7; length: 17; CDR3: CSAIRRAVREKGYEQYF; DNA: TGCAGTGCTATACGTAGAGCGGTGAGGGAGAAGGGGTACGAGCAGTACTTC
D: NA; size: NA; V: TRBV29-1; J: TRBJ2-1; length: 11; CDR3: CSGGDYNEQFF; DNA: TGCAGCGGAGGGGACTACAATGAGCAGTTCTTC
D: NA; size: NA; V: TRBV12-3/TRBV12-4; J: TRBJ1-1; length: 14; CDR3: CASSLSVANTEAFF; DNA: TGTGCCAGCAGTTTATCAGTGGCGAACACTGAAGCTTTCTTT
D: TRBD2; size: NA; V: TRBV10-3; J: TRBJ2-4; length: 18; CDR3: CATQGTSGRNLAKNIQYF; DNA: TGTGCCACCCAGGGGACTAGCGGGCGGAATTTAGCCAAAAACATTCAGTACTTC
D: NA; size: NA; V: TRBV11-3; J: TRBJ1-4; length: 14; CDR3: CASSSLRGTEKLFF; DNA: TGTGCCAGCAGCTCACTTCGGGGAACGGAAAAACTGTTTTTT
D: NA; size: NA; V: TRBV4-2; J: TRBJ1-2; length: 16; CDR3: CASSQEARAREVGYTF; DNA: TGTGCCAGCAGCCAAGAGGCCCGCGCCAGGGAGGTTGGCTACACCTTC